Each of the 17 T cell receptor beta chains below was sequenced from the same sample in a study of cytomegalovirus exposure and HLA in healthy donors. Measured with immunoSEQ multiplex PCR; TCRdb has only the in-frame clones, and not every one. This sample yields about 160,000 clones, of which approximately 90% are seen a single time; approximately 3% belongs to the top ten. The specimen sequenced was PBMCs. The receptors shown here come from a man younger than 30 in good health and CMV-seronegative.

The V gene is TRBV28, the J gene TRBJ2-7; 9 positions match TRBD1. The V gene's germline CDR1 is MDHEN and CDR2 SYDVKM. The CDR3 consists of 15 residues. Trimming removed 6 bases from V and 7 bases from J; junction bases left unmatched: 13. CDR3 sequence: CASSPTGGGVREQYV. The CDR3 DNA reads as TGTGCCAGCAGCCCCACAGGGGGCGGCGTTCGGGAGCAGTACGTC.

In its sample, this clone was seen a few times. The chain links TRBV2 to TRBJ1-2; a weak D match, TRBD1 (5 bases). The CDR3 spans 16 residues. V was shortened by 5 bases and J by 0 bases, with 16 bases between the two germline ends. The germline V gene has CDR1 SNHLY and CDR2 FYNNEI. CDR3 sequence (DNA): TGTGCCAGCAGTCCCTTTTATCGACAGACTAACTATGGCTACACCTTC. Translating it yields CASSPFYRQTNYGYTF.

The chain is built from TRBV5-1 and TRBJ1-6; D gene ambiguous. V lost 0 bases and J 9 bases, leaving 10 bases between the germline ends. The CDR3 totals 14 residues. The germline CDR1 and CDR2 sequences are SGHRS and YFSETQ. CDR3 in DNA: TGCGCCAGCAGCTTGGACGCCCTCGGTTCACCCCTCCACTTT. Amino acid sequence: CASSLDALGSPLHF.

The chain employs TRBV5-1 and TRBJ1-1, with 7 bases identical to TRBD1. The CDR3 consists of 14 residues. The V gene's germline CDR1 is SGHRS and CDR2 YFSETQ. The ends lost 5 bases at V and 4 bases at J; junction bases unmatched: 8. The CDR3: CASRHGRGSTEAFF. The CDR3 DNA sequence: TGCGCCAGCAGGCACGGCAGGGGGAGCACTGAAGCTTTCTTT. The variable domain in full, with the rest retrieved from reference TRBV5-1 and TRBJ1-1, is KAGVTQTPRYLIKTRGQQVTLSCSPISGHRSVSWYQQTPGQGLQFLFEYFSETQRNKGNFPGRFSGRQFSNSRSEMNVSTLELGDSALYLCASRHGRGSTEAFFGQGTRLTVV.

The chain couples TRBV10-2 to TRBJ2-1; D remains ambiguous. The CDR3 runs to 13 residues. Germline assignment: CDR1 WSHSY and CDR2 SAAADI. V shed 2 bases and J shed 9 bases, with 11 bases lying between them. CDR3 coding DNA: TGCGCCAGCAGTGAGACCACAGTGACTGAGCAGTTCTTC. This gives the protein CASSETTVTEQFF.

The chain employs TRBV29-1 and TRBJ2-1; TRBD1 matches 8 bases. This CDR3 spans 17 amino acids. The germline gives CDR1 SQVTM, CDR2 ANQGSEA. The V and J ends lost 2 bases and 9 bases, in that order; junction bases with no gene match: 18. The CDR3 region has the DNA TGCAGCGTTGAAAATGAAGAAATGGCAGGGGGCAGGGGTGAGCAGTTCTTC. Its protein product is CSVENEEMAGGRGEQFF.

This chain connects TRBV10-2 to TRBJ1-1; 12 bases align to TRBD1. Germline V lookup: CDR1 WSHSY, CDR2 SAAADI. With V trimmed by 4 bases and J by 5 bases, 5 bases remained unmatched. This CDR3 has 15 residues. DNA of the CDR3: TGCGCCAGCAGTGCCGGGACAGGGGGCGGGACTGAAGCTTTCTTT. The encoded protein is CASSAGTGGGTEAFF.

This rearrangement joins TRBV30 to TRBJ1-1; weak D call: TRBD1 (5 bases). The CDR3 is 18 amino acids. CDR1 is GTSNPN, CDR2 SVGIG, per germline (reference sequence). Trimming left V 2 bases short and J 1 base short, with 23 bases between. The CDR3 DNA reads as TGTGCCTGGAGTAAGTTCTCCGGGGGGAATCAGTGGAACACTGAAGCTTTCTTT. Its protein product is CAWSKFSGGNQWNTEAFF.

Only one count was recorded for this clone. The chain uses TRBV6-5 and TRBJ2-7, with D unresolved. V was shortened by 2 bases and J by 2 bases, with 13 bases between the two germline ends. CDR3 size: 15 residues. The V gene's germline CDR1 is MNHEY and CDR2 SVGAGI. The CDR3 loop is CASSYARLSTYEQYF. Here the CDR3 DNA reads TGTGCCAGCAGTTACGCTCGCCTTTCTACCTACGAGCAGTACTTC.

This clone was counted once. The V gene is TRBV29-1, the J gene TRBJ2-3; 12 nucleotides line up with TRBD2. This CDR3 has 13 residues. Germline CDR1 reads SQVTM; CDR2 reads ANQGSEA. With 7 bases clipped from V and 6 bases from J, the junction kept 5 bases outside the gene matches. The CDR3 spells CSAQGTSGDTQYF. The CDR3 DNA reads TGCAGCGCCCAAGGGACTAGCGGGGATACGCAGTATTTT.

The gene calls are TRBV12-2 and TRBJ2-7; the table calls TRBD2, which could not be checked here. TRBV12-2 is marked as a pseudogene. The CDR3 sequence is 14 residues long. The CDR3 loop reads CASRLNSGRHEQYF. CDR3 nucleotides: TGTGCAAGTCGCTTAAACAGCGGGAGGCACGAGCAGTACTTC.

The chain is built from TRBV5-6 and TRBJ2-1; the match to TRBD1 covers 7 bases. The J segment lost 8 bases and the V segment lost 8 bases, leaving 10 bases of the junction unmatched. The CDR3 sequence is 13 residues long. The germline V gene encodes CDR1 SGHDT and CDR2 YYEEEE. This CDR3 is CASQEGAPHEQFF. CDR3 DNA: TGTGCCAGTCAAGAGGGGGCCCCGCATGAGCAGTTCTTC.

The chain employs TRBV25-1 and TRBJ2-3, with D tentatively TRBD2 (6 bases). CDR1 MGHDK and CDR2 SYGVNS come from the germline V gene. The CDR3 spans 14 residues. Trimming shortened V by 3 bases and J by 2 bases, and 9 bases separated the two germline ends. This chain's CDR3 is CASSEPGLTDTQYF. The DNA of the CDR3 is TGTGCCAGCAGTGAGCCGGGACTCACAGATACGCAGTATTTT.

The chain couples TRBV27 to TRBJ1-1; unclear D gene. Germline CDR1 is MNHEY and CDR2 is SMNVEV (reference sequence). V was trimmed by 3 bases and J by 6 bases, leaving 11 bases between them. The CDR3 extends over 13 amino acids. CDR3 in DNA: TGTGCCAGCAGTTTTACAGTTCCTCCTGAAGCTTTCTTT. It yields the protein CASSFTVPPEAFF.

The V call is TRBV19, the J call TRBJ2-2, with TRBD1 as a possible D gene (5 bases). Germline loops: CDR1 LNHDA, CDR2 SQIVND (reference sequence). Deletions cut 1 base from V and 0 bases from J, with 12 bases between. The CDR3 spans 17 residues. The CDR3 bases are TGTGCCAGTAGTATAGGAGACAGAGCTTCGAACACCGGGGAGCTGTTTTTT. This codes for CASSIGDRASNTGELFF.

The V and J genes are TRBV28 and TRBJ2-1, with D unresolved. The germline CDR1 and CDR2 sequences are MDHEN and SYDVKM. Trimming removed 6 bases at V and 8 bases at J, with 8 bases between. This CDR3 region has 11 residues. CDR3 loop: CASSKHDEQFF. The CDR3, as DNA: TGTGCCAGCAGCAAGCACGATGAGCAGTTCTTC.

The chain joins TRBV11-3 to TRBJ2-1, with D hard to call. Trimming pared 0 bases from V and 0 bases from J, leaving 12 bases between. CDR1 is SGHNT, CDR2 YENEEA, per germline. The CDR3 has 17 residues. CDR3: CASSLDGDMSSYNEQFF. CDR3 coding DNA: TGTGCCAGCAGCTTAGACGGCGACATGAGCTCCTACAATGAGCAGTTCTTC.